A selection of T cell receptor beta chains follows, all from one sample in a study of cytomegalovirus exposure and HLA in healthy donors. Produced via immunoSEQ multiplex PCR; TCRdb's table is partial and in-frame only. The sample includes 50,000 to 70,000 clones, over 85% of them seen just once. Sequencing used PBMCs. These receptors were obtained from a woman aged 18-30 years in good health and CMV-seropositive. Each CDR3 is given with its conserved first and last residue.

>TRBV5-1
CASSLGRRTNIQYF
>TRBV25-1
CASSETAYNEQFF
>TRBV5-5
CASSPGTGGFDEQFF
>TRBV4-1
CASSPRKGDYGYTF
>TRBV19
CASTWNSDRFEKLFF
>TRBV19
CASIDWGQPEVGNTIYF
>TRBV1
CTTQSRANVLTF
>TRBV27
CASSLRGPQPQHF
>TRBV30
CAWAEDWNQPQHF
>TRBV4-1
CASSQESVTGELFF
>TRBV15
CATSSTGANYGYTF
>TRBV4-3
CASSQGQGAYEQYF
>TRBV18
CASSPGTGGYEQYF
>TRBV19
CASTREGGHNQPQHF
>TRBV19
CASSGRTGYNEQYF
>TRBV5-6
CASSLAGGSSGANVLTF
>TRBV6-5
CASKTGQWEAFF
>TRBV9
CASSVATDTQYF
>TRBV7-9
CASLQGGGAKETQYF
>TRBV28
CASSFALLRGQETQYF
>TRBV7-9
CASSFRLATFESTDTQYF
>TRBV9
CASSVASSGTLYEQYF
>TRBV5-1
CASSLEPGGYNEQFF
>TRBV4-2
CASSHRQGFSYEQYF
>TRBV7-3
CASSLRPGSDTQYF
>TRBV27
CASSTGTVEAFF
>TRBV5-1
CASSFGGSSYGYTF
>TRBV4-2
CASSPTPPAGGRSYEQYF
>TRBV27
CASSLGQGARYEQYF
>TRBV15
CATSRDQGLNSPLHF
>TRBV4-2
CASSQGARGSNTEAFF
>TRBV11-2
CASSLGQGANNEQFF
>TRBV5-4
CASSLAGATDTQYF
>TRBV30
CAWRQAGDTQYF
>TRBV28
CASSFSRRTGELFF
>TRBV1
CTSRNRGSLEDSPLHF
>TRBV5-1
CASSLALGEHRLGYF
>TRBV7-3
CASSPEGQAYGYTF
>TRBV6-1
CASSAPRVLSNQPQHF
>TRBV15
CATRRELAGGYNEQFF
>TRBV10-1
CASLGAGLNTGELFF
>TRBV7-9
CASSLEDRRLEGGYTF